This T cell receptor beta chain was obtained from a study of blood T cells in healthy people across ages. Germline CDR1 MNHEY, CDR2 SVGEGT. This CDR3 has 12 amino acids. With 6 bases removed from V and 0 bases from J, the gap between germline ends came to 6 bases. Each of the donors had around 9 milliliters of peripheral blood drawn into EDTA-treated Vacutainer tubes. No fewer than 6 million PBMCs went into each sample. At least 5.5 micrograms of total RNA were extracted per sample. This clonotype came up many times. A J-beta primer mix and a sample-barcoded 5' primer were used in a second PCR of about 7 to 11 cycles. The authors tagged each cDNA molecule using a template-switch adaptor with 12 random nucleotides. TCRdb analysed the 5' RACE reads with MiXCR anew, one entry per CDR3 protein. Among roughly 1,300,000 distinct CDR3 sequences listed, around 55% were seen once.

Sequences were obtained from blood. This clonotype was sampled from a man aged 18 to 29 in good health. The chain has TRBV6-2 or TRBV6-3 and TRBJ2-7; D may correspond to TRBD1 or TRBD2 (5 bases each). The CDR3 spells CASSGTSYEQYF. CDR3 nucleotides: TGTGCCAGCAGCGGGACCTCCTACGAGCAGTACTTC.